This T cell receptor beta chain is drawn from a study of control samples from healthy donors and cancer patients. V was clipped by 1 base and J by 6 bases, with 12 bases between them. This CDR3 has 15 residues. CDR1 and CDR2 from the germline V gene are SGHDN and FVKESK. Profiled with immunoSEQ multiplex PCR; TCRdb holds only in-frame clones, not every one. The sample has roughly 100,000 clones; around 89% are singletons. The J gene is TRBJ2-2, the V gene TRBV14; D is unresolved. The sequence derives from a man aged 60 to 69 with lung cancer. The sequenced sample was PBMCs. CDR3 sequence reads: CASSQVQIWAGELFF. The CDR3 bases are TGTGCCAGCAGCCAAGTACAGATTTGGGCCGGGGAGCTGTTTTTT.